This passage covers 3 T cell receptor beta chains from one sample sequenced in a study of memory CD4+ T cells and cytomegalovirus serostatus. The sort gate was single viable CD3+CD4+CD8-CD45RO+ cells for memory CD4+ T cells. Assay used: immunoSEQ multiplex PCR; TCRdb lists only in-frame clones, some missing. The data contain about 50,000 clones, 60% to 80% of them singletons. The sample comprised memory CD4+ T cells from blood. The receptors derive from an adult in good health and CMV-seronegative.

This clone has only one observation. This chain connects TRBV28 to TRBJ2-7; D is undetermined. The CDR3 runs 11 residues. CDR1 is MDHEN and CDR2 is SYDVKM in the germline V gene. Deletions cut 5 bases from V and 0 bases from J, with 2 bases between. The CDR3 DNA reads as TGTGCCAGCAGTAACTCCTACGAGCAGTACTTC. This sequence encodes CASSNSYEQYF. The whole variable domain, remainder taken from reference TRBV28 and TRBJ2-7, is DVKVTQSSRYLVKRTGEKVFLECVQDMDHENMFWYRQDPGLGLRLIYFSYDVKMKEKGDIPEGYSVSREKKERFSLILESASTNQTSMYLCASSNSYEQYFGPGTRLTVT.

The rearrangement joins TRBV5-1 to TRBJ1-1; 10 bases are shared with TRBD1. The J segment lost 0 bases and the V segment lost 4 bases, leaving 6 bases of the junction unmatched. The V gene's germline CDR1 is SGHRS and CDR2 YFSETQ. The CDR3 extends over 16 amino acids. CDR3 in DNA: TGCGCCAGCAGCCCCGGACAGGGGGATTTGAACACTGAAGCTTTCTTT. It specifies CASSPGQGDLNTEAFF.

The V call is TRBV27, the J call TRBJ2-1; D remains ambiguous. V shed 4 bases and J shed 9 bases, with 10 bases lying between them. The V gene's germline CDR1 is MNHEY and CDR2 SMNVEV (reference sequence). This CDR3 is 12 amino acids long. CDR3 region: CASSYIGSEQFF. The DNA of the CDR3 is TGTGCCAGCAGTTACATAGGAAGTGAGCAGTTCTTC.